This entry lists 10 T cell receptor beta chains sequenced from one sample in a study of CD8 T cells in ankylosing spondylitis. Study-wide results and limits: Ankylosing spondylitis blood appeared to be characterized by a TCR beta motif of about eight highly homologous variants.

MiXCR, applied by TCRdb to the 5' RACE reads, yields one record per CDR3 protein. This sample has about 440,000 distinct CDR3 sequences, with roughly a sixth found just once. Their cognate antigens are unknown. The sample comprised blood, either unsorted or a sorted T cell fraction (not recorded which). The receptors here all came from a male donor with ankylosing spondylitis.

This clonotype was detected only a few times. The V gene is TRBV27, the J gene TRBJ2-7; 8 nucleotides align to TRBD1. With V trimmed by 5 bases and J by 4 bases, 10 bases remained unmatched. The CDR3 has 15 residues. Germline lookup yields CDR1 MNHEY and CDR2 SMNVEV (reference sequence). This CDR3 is CASSRRTGPEYEQYF. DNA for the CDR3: TGTGCCAGCAGTAGACGGACAGGGCCTGAATACGAGCAGTACTTC.

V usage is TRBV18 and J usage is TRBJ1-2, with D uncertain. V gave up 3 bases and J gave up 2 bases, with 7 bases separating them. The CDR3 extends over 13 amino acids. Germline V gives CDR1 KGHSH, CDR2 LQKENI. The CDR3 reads CASSPPENYGYTF. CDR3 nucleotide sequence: TGTGCCAGCTCACCTCCAGAGAACTATGGCTACACCTTC. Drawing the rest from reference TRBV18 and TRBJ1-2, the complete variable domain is NAGVMQNPRHLVRRRGQEARLRCSPMKGHSHVYWYRQLPEEGLKFMVYLQKENIIDESGMPKERFSAEFPKEGPSILRIQQVVRGDSAAYFCASSPPENYGYTFGSGTRLTVV.

Here the CDR3 reads CSARRRRGGTDTQYF. For the CDR3, the DNA is TGCAGTGCTAGACGGCGGCGGGGGGGCACAGATACGCAGTATTTT. The rearrangement joins TRBV20-1 to TRBJ2-3; TRBD2 matches at 8 bases. The CDR3 spans 15 residues. Germline V CDR1 and CDR2: DFQATT, SNEGSKA (reference sequence). Germline trimming cut 2 bases from V and 1 base from J; bases unmatched to any gene: 5.

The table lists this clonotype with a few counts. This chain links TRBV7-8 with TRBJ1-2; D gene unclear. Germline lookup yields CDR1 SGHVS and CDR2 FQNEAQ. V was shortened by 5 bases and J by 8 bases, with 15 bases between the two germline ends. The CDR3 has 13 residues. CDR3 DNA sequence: TGTGCCAGCAGCATGGACCATACGCGGGGCTACACCTTC. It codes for CASSMDHTRGYTF.

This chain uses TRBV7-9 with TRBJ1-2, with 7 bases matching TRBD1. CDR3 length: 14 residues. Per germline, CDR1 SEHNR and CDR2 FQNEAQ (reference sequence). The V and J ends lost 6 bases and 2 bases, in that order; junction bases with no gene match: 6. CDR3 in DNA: TGTGCCAGCAGGCCATCGGACAGGAACTATGGCTACACCTTC. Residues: CASRPSDRNYGYTF.

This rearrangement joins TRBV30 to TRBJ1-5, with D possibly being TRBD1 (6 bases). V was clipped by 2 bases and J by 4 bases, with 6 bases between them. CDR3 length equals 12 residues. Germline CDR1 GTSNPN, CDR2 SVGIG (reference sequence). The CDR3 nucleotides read TGTGCCTGGAGTACAGGGAATCAGCCCCAGCATTTT. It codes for CAWSTGNQPQHF.

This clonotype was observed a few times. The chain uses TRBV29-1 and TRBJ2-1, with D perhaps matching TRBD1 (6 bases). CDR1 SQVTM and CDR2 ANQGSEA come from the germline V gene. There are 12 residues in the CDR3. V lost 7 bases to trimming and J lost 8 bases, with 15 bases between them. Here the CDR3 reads CSANPTGDEQFF. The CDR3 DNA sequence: TGCAGCGCCAACCCGACAGGTGATGAGCAGTTCTTC.

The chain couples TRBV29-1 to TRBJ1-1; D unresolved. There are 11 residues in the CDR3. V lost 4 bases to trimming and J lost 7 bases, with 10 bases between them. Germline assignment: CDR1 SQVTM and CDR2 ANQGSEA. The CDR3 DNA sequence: TGCAGCGTTGTAGCACCTATTGAAGCTTTCTTT. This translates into CSVVAPIEAFF.

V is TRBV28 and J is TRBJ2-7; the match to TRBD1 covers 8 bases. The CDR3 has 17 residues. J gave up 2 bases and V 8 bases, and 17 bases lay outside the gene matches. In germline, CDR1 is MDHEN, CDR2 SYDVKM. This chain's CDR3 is CASGSRNRGTIAYEQYF. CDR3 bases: TGTGCCAGCGGGAGCCGAAACAGGGGGACGATTGCCTACGAGCAGTACTTC.

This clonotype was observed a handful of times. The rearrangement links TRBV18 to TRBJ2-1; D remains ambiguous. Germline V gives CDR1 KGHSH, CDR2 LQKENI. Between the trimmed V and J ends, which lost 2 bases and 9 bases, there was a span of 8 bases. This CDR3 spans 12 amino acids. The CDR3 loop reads CASSPVAIEQFF. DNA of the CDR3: TGTGCCAGCTCACCAGTAGCAATTGAGCAGTTCTTC.